This TCR beta chain was profiled in a study of blood T cells in healthy people across ages. Study overall: Template switching caught about one barcoded beta molecule for each two T cells.

Study-wide results and caveats: It was held that diversity estimates obtained from one million T cells represented underestimates. Older age coincided with a roughly linear decline in TCR beta diversity per million T cells.

Germline lookup yields CDR1 DFQATT and CDR2 SNEGSKA (reference sequence). The CDR3 sequence is 14 residues long. The V and J ends lost 0 bases and 4 bases respectively, with 12 bases between them. Regarding this clonotype: Its antigen remains unknown.

Primers used in a second PCR of about 7 to 11 cycles were a sample-barcoded 5' primer and a J-beta primer mix. TCRdb reprocessed the 5' RACE reads with MiXCR, giving one entry per CDR3 protein. The data hold around 600,000 distinct CDR3 sequences, with around 48% observed a single time. Each donor supplied ten milliliters of peripheral blood. J is TRBJ2-5 and V is TRBV20-1; D is perhaps TRBD1 (6 bases). The clonotype was recovered from a man older than 75 in good health. Material for sequencing was blood. CDR3 amino acids: CSARDQRGGETQYF. The CDR3, as DNA: TGCAGTGCTAGAGATCAGCGAGGGGGAGAGACCCAGTACTTC.